The source of this T cell receptor (beta chain) is a study of human T cells and chemical hapten exposure (dated by TCRdb to the early 2020s). In terms of the full investigation: For sensitization, 2% DPC in acetone was applied to a roughly 2 cm by roughly 2 cm area of upper inner arm skin. Throughout the study period of 20 to 30 weeks, patients also received therapeutic DPC doses to the scalp every week. Patch testing was performed on the upper back with Finn chambers containing 0.01% DPC, and the patch tests were scored after 6 days according to International Contact Dermatitis Research Group standards. Alopecia areata with under or over 50% scalp involvement, alopecia totalis and alopecia universalis were represented in the patient cohort, which was mostly female. Libraries were pooled for sequencing, and per-sample TCR yields varied mainly because of small differences in library volumes within the pool. In alopecia patients, the study followed how the peripheral blood TCR repertoire changed in vivo over primary and secondary sensitization to diphenylcyclopropenone (DPC), a hapten. Blood was sampled from patients pre-sensitization (week 0) and at 2, 6 and about 24 weeks after DPC sensitization. For TCR sequencing, blood came from 25 to 35 alopecia patients at anywhere from one to four time points (pre-sensitization, 2, 6 and 24 weeks). What the research found in general, with its limitations: No change with DPC sensitization was found in the number of TCRs above 1 in 1000 frequency, and no evidence of global repertoire structure alterations was found. A positive correlation was found between the number of PT1 expanded TCRs and patch test score, with significance reached at thresholds 8, 16 and 32 but not 4. Because all patients had alopecia, a presumed autoimmune disease, the immune response of the patients might differ from that of healthy individuals. After repeated subsampling, the strength of the expansion versus patch-test correlation and the threshold at which it became significant changed. Expanded TCRs formed significantly more large CDR3 similarity clusters than pre-sensitization or healthy control sets, consistent with antigen-driven responses.

The sample's time point label, decoded: patch test 2, 6 weeks after DPC sensitization. The treatment or condition label for this specimen denotes: therapeutic diphenylcyclopropenone sensitization with weekly scalp DPC. Blood at each patch-test visit was drawn before the patch test was applied. To be eligible, patients had to be aged 18 to 70, diagnosed with alopecia and judged suitable for DPC therapy, while pregnant patients were excluded. Total RNA was extracted from unfractionated whole blood that had been collected in Tempus Blood RNA tubes. This clonotype has more than one count but fewer than ten. Its antigen is unknown. No much larger clone is present one base from it, and per-base qualities are unavailable. The protocol used for the library was RACE. This sample was sequenced with a NextSeq 500. During library preparation, unique molecular identifiers were attached to individual cDNA molecules so that TCRs could be counted in a quantitative, reproducible way. Each blood RNA sample was used to sequence both TCR alpha and TCR beta chains. The authors processed their data as follows. The median number of TCRs per sample was roughly 94,000, ranging from roughly 20,000 to 700,000. The Decombinator software suite was used to annotate V, J and CDR3 in the TCR reads. For the PS versus PT1 abundance plots, all samples were subsampled to the same number of TCRs (28,000). TCRs were defined as expanded if absent before sensitization and observed at least eight times at the 2-week time point. TCRdb reworked the public reads: Q25 trimming with fastp, MiXCR clone assembly, productive beta chains retained. CDR3 protein sequences are deduplicated, and each keeps its most common genes and DNA. The V and J calls here are based on TCRdb, not the publication. Recorded for this sample are tens of thousands of distinct CDR3 sequences; 6.5% to 8.5% of them occurred a single time. In total, the top ten clones hold under 1.5% of the sample.

Per the germline V gene, ENHRY is the CDR1 and SYGVKD is the CDR2. The CDR3 sequence holds 13 residues, the cysteine and phenylalanine included. Just CDR3 DNA is preserved here, 39 bases in frame from base 1. The V and J ends are trimmed by 8 bases and 5 bases, leaving 15 bases between them. The input for sequencing was whole blood, taken in connection with sensitization to the hapten diphenylcyclopropenone (DPC). The rearranged chain carries TRBV10-3 and TRBJ1-1; the D gene cannot be named for sure. This TCR came from a woman in her 30s with alopecia areata. Some clones in this sample may be carry-over from other donors' samples. This receptor has the CDR3 CAIGPGPGTEAFF. The DNA sequence is TGTGCCATCGGCCCCGGCCCGGGGACTGAAGCTTTCTTT.